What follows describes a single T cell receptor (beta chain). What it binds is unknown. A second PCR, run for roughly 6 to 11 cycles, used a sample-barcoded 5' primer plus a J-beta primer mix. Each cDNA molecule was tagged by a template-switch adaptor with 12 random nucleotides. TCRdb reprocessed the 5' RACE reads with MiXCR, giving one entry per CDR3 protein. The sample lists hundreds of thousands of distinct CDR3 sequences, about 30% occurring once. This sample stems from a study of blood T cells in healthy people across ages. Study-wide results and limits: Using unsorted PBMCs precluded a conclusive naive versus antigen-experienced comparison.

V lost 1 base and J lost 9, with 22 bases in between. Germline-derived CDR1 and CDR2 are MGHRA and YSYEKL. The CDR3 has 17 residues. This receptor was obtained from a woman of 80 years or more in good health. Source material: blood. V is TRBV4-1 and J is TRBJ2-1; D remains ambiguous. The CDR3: CASSQAPLGVKHSEQFF. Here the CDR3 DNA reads TGCGCCAGCAGCCAAGCACCGCTAGGCGTCAAGCATTCTGAGCAGTTCTTC.